Presented here are 17 T cell receptor beta chains from one specimen sequenced in a study of response to subunit inactivated influenza vaccine. TCRdb re-derived calls from the RT-PCR reads in MiXCR, one entry per CDR3 protein. Among about 620,000 distinct CDR3 sequences listed, 10% to 15% were seen once. The sample in question was PBMCs from blood, obtained on the day of vaccination. The receptor set was obtained from a man aged 45 to 65 who received an inactivated influenza vaccine.

In its sample, this clonotype was seen a few times. The chain combines TRBV28 with TRBJ1-1; the D gene is possibly TRBD1 (5 bases). CDR3 length: 14 amino acids. Germline V gene data show CDR1 as MDHEN and CDR2 as SYDVKM. The germline V and J ends were trimmed by 2 bases and 6 bases, with 13 bases remaining between them. As DNA, the CDR3 is TGTGCCAGCAGTTTAGATTGGGGGACGGCTGAAGCTTTCTTT. Amino acid sequence: CASSLDWGTAEAFF.

The chain is built from TRBV4-2 and TRBJ2-3; possibly TRBD1 for D (5 bases). Germline lookup yields CDR1 LGHNA and CDR2 YNFKEQ. The CDR3 runs to 14 residues. Between the trimmed V and J ends, which lost 4 bases and 5 bases, there was a span of 13 bases. The CDR3 DNA is TGTGCCAGCAGCCCCGGCCCAGGGCAAGATACGCAGTATTTT. Residues: CASSPGPGQDTQYF.

This rearrangement joins TRBV7-8 to TRBJ2-7, with 8 bases lining up with TRBD1. V gave up 1 base and J gave up 1 base; unmatched junction bases: 6. The CDR3 covers 16 residues. The V gene's germline CDR1 is SGHVS and CDR2 FQNEAQ. The CDR3 region is CASSLVGGTGSYEQYF. CDR3 in DNA: TGTGCCAGCAGCTTAGTAGGCGGGACAGGATCCTACGAGCAGTACTTC.

The chain links TRBV14 to TRBJ2-5, with 11 positions matching TRBD2. With V trimmed by 4 bases and J by 2 bases, 6 bases remained unmatched. The V gene's germline CDR1 is SGHDN and CDR2 FVKESK. The CDR3 runs to 16 residues. CDR3 bases: TGTGCCAGCAGCCGCTCGAGACTAGCGGGGCAAGAGACCCAGTACTTC. Amino acid sequence: CASSRSRLAGQETQYF.

This clonotype was recorded only once. A much bigger clone sits one base away, suggesting this may be a read error. The chain uses TRBV27 and TRBJ1-1; no reliable D call. CDR1 is MNHEY, CDR2 SMNVEV, per germline (reference sequence). V gave up 8 bases and J gave up 7 bases, with 17 bases separating them. The CDR3 is 13 amino acids. CDR3 protein: CASCSPFVHEAFF. The CDR3 nucleotides read TGTGCCAGCTGTTCCCCCTTTGTCCATGAAGCTTTCTTT.

This clonotype has at least ten counts. The rearrangement joins TRBV5-1 to TRBJ2-3; a weak D match, TRBD2 (6 bases). Germline V gene lookup returns CDR1 SGHRS and CDR2 YFSETQ. This CDR3 is 16 amino acids long. Deletions cut 0 bases from V and 2 bases from J, with 13 bases between. CDR3 sequence (DNA): TGCGCCAGCAGCTTGGTCCTGGCGGGACCCACAGATACGCAGTATTTT. This codes for CASSLVLAGPTDTQYF.

The gene calls are TRBV29-1 and TRBJ2-7; D is tentatively TRBD1 or TRBD2 (5 bases each). The germline V gene has CDR1 SQVTM and CDR2 ANQGSEA. This CDR3 is 13 amino acids long. Trimming stripped 6 bases from V and 7 bases from J, with 19 bases between. CDR3 in amino acids: CSVWDGDSYEQYF. CDR3 in DNA: TGCAGCGTCTGGGACGGTGACTCATATGAGCAGTACTTC.

This clonotype was recorded a few times. The chain combines TRBV4-3 with TRBJ1-4, with 7 nucleotides matching TRBD1. The V gene's germline CDR1 is LGHNA and CDR2 YSLEER. V shed 3 bases, J shed 7 bases, and the junction held 5 bases outside the gene matches. The CDR3 consists of 14 residues. The DNA for the CDR3 is TGCGCCAGCAGCCATAGCCGGGACAGTGAAAAACTGTTTTTT. This codes for CASSHSRDSEKLFF.

The chain combines TRBV6-5 with TRBJ2-5; 7 bases agree with TRBD2. Per germline, CDR1 MNHEY and CDR2 SVGAGI. This CDR3 contains 17 residues. V lost 0 bases to trimming and J lost 1 base; unmatched junction nucleotides: 8. CDR3 bases: TGTGCCAGCAGTTACTCGATAGGCGGGGGTGCCCAAGAGACCCAGTACTTC. Residues: CASSYSIGGGAQETQYF.

The rearrangement uses TRBV29-1 and TRBJ2-1, with TRBD2 matching 7 bases. The CDR3 has 11 amino acids. Germline CDR1 SQVTM, CDR2 ANQGSEA. The junction had 7 bases not matched to a gene; V was cut back by 8 bases and J by 9 bases. The CDR3 loop is CSSSREGEQFF. The CDR3 DNA reads TGCAGCTCCTCCAGGGAGGGTGAGCAGTTCTTC.

The table lists this clonotype with a few counts. V gene TRBV29-1 combines with J gene TRBJ1-5, with a weak D call TRBD1 (6 bases). The V end lost 4 bases, the J end lost 5 bases, and 12 bases lay between the germline ends. This CDR3 contains 13 residues. Germline V CDR1 and CDR2: SQVTM, ANQGSEA. For the CDR3, the DNA is TGCAGCGTTGCTGGCGGGGGGCATCAGCCCCAGCATTTT. Amino acid sequence: CSVAGGGHQPQHF.

The V call is TRBV3-1, the J call TRBJ1-3; D call uncertain. Per the germline V gene, CDR1 is LGHDT and CDR2 is YNNKEL (reference sequence). This CDR3 has 16 amino acids. Trimming took off 3 bases at V and 4 bases at J, with 16 bases between the two ends. CDR3 residues: CASSHSRRVRGNTIYF. CDR3 coding DNA: TGTGCCAGCAGCCATAGCAGGAGGGTTCGAGGAAACACCATATATTTT.

This clonotype was observed many times. The rearrangement links TRBV3-1 to TRBJ2-4; 7 bases map to TRBD1. Germline V lookup: CDR1 LGHDT, CDR2 YNNKEL (reference sequence). V lost 1 base to trimming and J lost 3 bases; unmatched junction nucleotides: 6. The CDR3 consists of 16 residues. CDR3 coding DNA: TGTGCCAGCAGCCAAGCTCGAGGGGGCCTCAAAAACATTCAGTACTTC. Translating gives CASSQARGGLKNIQYF.

This clonotype was seen only a few times. The rearrangement uses TRBV5-1 and TRBJ2-3; D is possibly TRBD1 (6 bases). V was trimmed by 3 bases and J by 10 bases, leaving 12 bases between them. The CDR3 is 12 amino acids. Germline values: CDR1 SGHRS, CDR2 YFSETQ. The chain's CDR3 is CASSSGDLPQYF. Written as DNA, the CDR3 is TGCGCCAGCAGCTCAGGGGACCTCCCGCAGTATTTT.

The V and J genes are TRBV11-2 and TRBJ2-1; TRBD2 matches at 7 bases. Germline trimming cut 0 bases from V and 0 bases from J; bases unmatched to any gene: 5. CDR1 is SGHAT and CDR2 is FQNNGV in the germline V gene. The CDR3 sequence is 17 residues long. CDR3: CASSLEASGSSYNEQFF. The CDR3 DNA reads TGTGCCAGCAGCTTAGAGGCTAGCGGAAGCTCCTACAATGAGCAGTTCTTC.

This clonotype was picked up a small number of times. This chain uses TRBV12-3 or TRBV12-4 with TRBJ1-2; 8 nucleotides align to TRBD1. J lost 4 bases, V lost 5 bases, and 9 bases had no gene match. This CDR3 comprises 15 residues. CDR3 in DNA: TGTGCCAGCAGTGGCCCGGGACAGGTTGTCTATGGCTACACCTTC. Protein product: CASSGPGQVVYGYTF.

The chain uses TRBV12-3 or TRBV12-4 and TRBJ2-3, with no clear D. The ends were cut back, 5 bases at V and 6 bases at J, with 15 bases in the middle. The CDR3 sequence is 14 residues long. CDR3 bases: TGTGCCAGCAGTCCTGGATTAATCGGGGATACGCAGTATTTT. Translating gives CASSPGLIGDTQYF.